This T cell receptor (beta chain) was identified in a study of Graves' ophthalmopathy and Graves' hyperthyroidism. Overall study context: Peripheral blood was obtained at first diagnosis, ahead of any treatment.

The germline CDR1 and CDR2 sequences are PRHDT and FYEKMQ (reference sequence). This CDR3 is 13 amino acids long. V lost 5 bases to trimming and J lost 3 bases, with 11 bases between them. Study-wide points: Blood samples also showed most expanded thyroid clonotypes exceeding 0.001 frequency.

Ophthalmopathy cases showed moderate-to-severe activity, scoring CAS ≥3 and NOSPECS ≥4, with duration under 3 months. The table lists this clonotype with many counts. The antigen remains unidentified. CDR3 regions of TCR beta were amplified from RNA transcripts. First-round RT-PCR used HTBI primers; second-round multiplex PCR followed. One entry per CDR3 protein, called by TCRdb with MiXCR from the multiplex PCR reads. The sample yields some 390,000 distinct CDR3 sequences, around 18% seen once. This chain uses TRBV13 with TRBJ2-7, with D possibly matching TRBD2 (6 bases). The specimen was peripheral blood. The sequence was obtained from a woman aged 18-29 years with Graves' ophthalmopathy. CDR3 in DNA: TGTGCCAGCAGCCTGCAGGGACTCTACGAGCAGTACTTC. This codes for CASSLQGLYEQYF.